These 2 T cell receptor beta chains came from one sample sequenced in a study of blood T cell repertoires in COVID-19. The repertoire was sequenced with immunoSEQ multiplex PCR; TCRdb's copy has only in-frame clones and lacks some. The sample has approximately 82,000 clones; roughly four fifths are singletons. Sequencing input: peripheral blood. The source of these receptors is a human donor in a cohort sampled during active COVID-19.

The J gene is TRBJ2-7, the V gene TRBV6-5, with D tentatively TRBD2 (6 bases). This CDR3 has 14 residues. The germline gives CDR1 MNHEY, CDR2 SVGAGI. Between the trimmed V and J ends, which lost 6 bases and 4 bases, there was a span of 16 bases. CDR3 DNA: TGTGCCAGCAGCTTCCGGGACGGGGGATACGAGCAGTACTTC. Translation: CASSFRDGGYEQYF.

V gene TRBV6-5 combines with J gene TRBJ1-2; D remains ambiguous. This CDR3 is built from 14 residues. CDR1 and CDR2 from the germline V gene are MNHEY and SVGAGI. Deletions cut 2 bases from V and 6 bases from J, with 13 bases between. CDR3 sequence (DNA): TGTGCCAGCAGTTACCCCCAGGCCGCCGATGGCTACACCTTC. Its translation: CASSYPQAADGYTF.